This TCR beta chain was sequenced during a study of T cell responses to AZD1222 COVID-19 vaccine. Study-level points and caveats: Close to half of all spike-specific TCRs reportedly target regions of the variants that are unmutated. Most donors were white British and more were female, and clonal diversity was possibly underestimated.

About this clone itself: No antigen is known for it.

Here immunoSEQ multiplex PCR was the method, and the copy in TCRdb shows in-frame clones only, minus some. This table holds tens of thousands of clones, 80% to 90% found once. The ends were cut back, 2 bases at V and 0 bases at J, with 17 bases in the middle. CDR1 LGHDT and CDR2 YNNKEL come from the germline V gene (reference sequence). The CDR3 consists of 17 residues. This clonotype was obtained from an adult who received the AZD1222 COVID-19 vaccine. The specimen was peripheral blood, collected 28 days after the second AZD1222 dose. The J gene is TRBJ2-7, the V gene TRBV3-1 (or the pseudogene TRBV3-2); maybe TRBD1 (6 bases). Written as DNA, the CDR3 is TGTGCCAGCAGCCAATTACAGGGTGGCGGAGGCTCCTACGAGCAGTACTTC. Protein: CASSQLQGGGGSYEQYF.